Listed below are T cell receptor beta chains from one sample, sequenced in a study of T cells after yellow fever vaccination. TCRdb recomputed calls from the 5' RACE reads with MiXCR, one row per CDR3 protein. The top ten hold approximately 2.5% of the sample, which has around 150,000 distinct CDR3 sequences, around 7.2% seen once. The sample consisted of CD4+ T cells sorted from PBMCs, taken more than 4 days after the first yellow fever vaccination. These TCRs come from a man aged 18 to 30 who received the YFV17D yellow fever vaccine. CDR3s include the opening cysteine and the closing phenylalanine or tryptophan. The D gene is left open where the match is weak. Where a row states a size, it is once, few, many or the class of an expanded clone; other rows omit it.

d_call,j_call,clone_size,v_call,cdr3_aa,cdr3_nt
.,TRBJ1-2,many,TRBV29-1,CSVVYQSYGYTF,TGCAGCGTTGTTTACCAGTCCTATGGCTACACCTTC
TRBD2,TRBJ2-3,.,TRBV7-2,CASSFKRGGADTQYF,TGTGCCAGCAGCTTTAAGCGGGGCGGGGCAGATACGCAGTATTTT
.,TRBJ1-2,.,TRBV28,CASSSISAVGRGYTF,TGTGCCAGCAGTTCGATAAGCGCGGTTGGGCGCGGCTACACCTTC
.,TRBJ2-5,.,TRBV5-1,CASNRYPGTRQETQYF,TGCGCCAGCAACCGGTATCCAGGGACCCGCCAAGAGACCCAGTACTTC
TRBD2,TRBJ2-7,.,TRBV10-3,CAISQRSSGGAYEQYF,TGTGCCATCAGCCAGCGGAGTAGCGGGGGGGCCTACGAGCAGTACTTC
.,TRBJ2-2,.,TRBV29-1,CSVPRGGATNTGELFF,TGCAGCGTCCCAAGGGGGGGGGCAACGAACACCGGGGAGCTGTTTTTT
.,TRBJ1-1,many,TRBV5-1,CASSTGGEAFF,TGCGCCAGCAGTACGGGGGGTGAAGCTTTCTTT
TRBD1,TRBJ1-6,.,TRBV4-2,CASSQDLQGATPLHF,TGTGCCAGCAGCCAAGATCTCCAGGGGGCTACTCCCCTCCACTTT
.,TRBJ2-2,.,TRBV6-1,CASRQRHRDTGELFF,TGTGCCAGCAGGCAAAGGCACCGCGACACCGGGGAGCTGTTTTTT
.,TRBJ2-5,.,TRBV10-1,CASSAGQPRRETQYF,TGCGCCAGCAGTGCGGGACAACCCCGACGGGAGACCCAGTACTTC
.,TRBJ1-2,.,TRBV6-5,CASRTRWSRGPYGYTF,TGTGCCAGCAGAACCAGGTGGTCTAGGGGCCCGTATGGCTACACCTTC
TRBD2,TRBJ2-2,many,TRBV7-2,CASSLVGGMNTGELFF,TGTGCCAGCAGCTTAGTGGGGGGGATGAACACCGGGGAGCTGTTTTTT
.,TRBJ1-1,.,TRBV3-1,CASSQAREAFF,TGTGCCAGCAGCCAAGCTCGAGAAGCTTTCTTT
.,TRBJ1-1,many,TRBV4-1,CASSHLSYTEAFF,TGCGCCAGCAGCCATCTATCGTACACTGAAGCTTTCTTT
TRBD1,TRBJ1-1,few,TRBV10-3,CAISGTGGNTEAFF,TGTGCCATCAGTGGGACAGGGGGCAACACTGAAGCTTTCTTT
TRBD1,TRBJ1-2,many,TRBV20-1,CSARDVGQGNYGYTF,TGCAGTGCTAGAGATGTGGGACAGGGGAACTATGGCTACACCTTC
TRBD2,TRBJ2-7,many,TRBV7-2,CASSLTSGPSYEQYF,TGTGCCAGCAGCCTGACTAGCGGCCCTTCCTACGAGCAGTACTTC
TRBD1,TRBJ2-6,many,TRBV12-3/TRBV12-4,CASSLGDRATGANVLTF,TGTGCCAGCAGTTTAGGGGACAGGGCGACCGGGGCCAACGTCCTGACTTTC
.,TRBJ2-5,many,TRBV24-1,CATSVQAEGTQYF,TGTGCCACCAGTGTACAGGCCGAAGGGACCCAGTACTTC
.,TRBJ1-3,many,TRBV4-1,CASSPTPWGVSGNTIYF,TGCGCCAGCAGCCCGACCCCCTGGGGGGTCTCTGGAAACACCATATATTTT
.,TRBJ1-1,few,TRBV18,CASSPMEGPGTEAFF,TGTGCCAGCTCACCAATGGAGGGCCCGGGCACTGAAGCTTTCTTT
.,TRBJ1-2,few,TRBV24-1,CATSDGDRNGYTF,TGTGCCACCAGTGATGGGGACCGAAATGGCTACACCTTC
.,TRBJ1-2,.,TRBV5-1,CASSPSASQQGRAF,TGCGCCAGCAGCCCGAGTGCTAGCCAACAGGGAAGGGCCTTC
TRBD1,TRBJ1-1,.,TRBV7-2,CASSFAGTGGNTEAFF,TGTGCCAGCAGCTTCGCCGGGACAGGGGGCAACACTGAAGCTTTCTTT
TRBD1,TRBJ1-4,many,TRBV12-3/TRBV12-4,CASSPDRNREKLFF,TGTGCCAGCAGTCCGGACAGGAATAGAGAAAAACTGTTTTTT
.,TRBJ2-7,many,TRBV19,CASSHYRAYEQYF,TGTGCCAGTAGCCATTATCGGGCCTACGAGCAGTACTTC
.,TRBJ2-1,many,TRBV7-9,CASSLALAYNEQFF,TGTGCCAGCAGCTTAGCCCTCGCCTACAATGAGCAGTTCTTC
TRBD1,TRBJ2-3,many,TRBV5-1,CASSQDRGYTDTQYF,TGCGCCAGCAGCCAAGACAGGGGATACACAGATACGCAGTATTTT
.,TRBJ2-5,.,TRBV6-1,CASSPRREETQYF,TGTGCCAGCAGTCCACGGAGGGAAGAGACCCAGTACTTC
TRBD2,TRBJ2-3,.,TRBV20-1,CSATLAGADTQYF,TGCAGTGCTACACTAGCGGGGGCAGATACGCAGTATTTT
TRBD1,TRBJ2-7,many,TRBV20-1,CSARDRTGIYEQYF,TGCAGTGCTAGAGACCGGACAGGGATCTACGAGCAGTACTTC
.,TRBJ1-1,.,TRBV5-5,CASSLVPTLGTEAFF,TGTGCCAGCAGCTTGGTACCCACCTTAGGGACTGAAGCTTTCTTT
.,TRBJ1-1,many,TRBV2,CASSLRRDPEAFF,TGTGCCAGCAGCCTCCGCAGGGACCCTGAAGCTTTCTTT
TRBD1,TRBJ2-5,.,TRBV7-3,CASSPHRGRGETQYF,TGTGCCAGCAGCCCTCACAGGGGGCGGGGAGAGACCCAGTACTTC
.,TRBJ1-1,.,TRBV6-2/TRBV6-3,CASSYILTRIITEAFF,TGTGCCAGCAGTTACATCCTGACAAGGATAATCACTGAAGCTTTCTTT
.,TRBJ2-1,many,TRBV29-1,CSVVGTVASNEQFF,TGCAGCGTCGTCGGGACGGTGGCGTCCAATGAGCAGTTCTTC
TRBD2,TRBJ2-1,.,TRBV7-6,CASSFGLAGGEFEQFF,TGTGCCAGCAGCTTCGGCCTAGCGGGGGGGGAGTTTGAGCAGTTCTTC
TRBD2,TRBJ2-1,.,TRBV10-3,CAIATSGGAQGQFF,TGTGCCATCGCAACTAGCGGGGGGGCCCAGGGGCAGTTCTTC
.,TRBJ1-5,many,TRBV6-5,CASIESGDNQPQHF,TGTGCCAGCATAGAGTCGGGGGACAATCAGCCCCAGCATTTT
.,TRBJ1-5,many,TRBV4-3,CASSQSGAGPQHF,TGCGCCAGCAGCCAATCGGGCGCCGGGCCCCAGCATTTT
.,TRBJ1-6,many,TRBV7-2,CASSLNRAGDGSPLHF,TGTGCCAGCAGCCTAAACAGGGCGGGGGACGGTTCACCCCTCCACTTT
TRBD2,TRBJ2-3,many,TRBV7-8,CASSLVLAGGTDTQYF,TGTGCCAGCAGCTTAGTACTAGCGGGGGGCACAGATACGCAGTATTTT
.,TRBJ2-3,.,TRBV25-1,CASSELDGGGDTQYF,TGTGCCAGCAGTGAGTTGGATGGGGGCGGAGATACGCAGTATTTT
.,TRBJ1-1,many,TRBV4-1,CASSQVEGVDAFF,TGCGCCAGCAGCCAAGTGGAGGGGGTTGACGCTTTCTTT
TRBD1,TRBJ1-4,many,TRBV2,CASAQGGEKLFF,TGTGCCAGCGCCCAGGGGGGTGAAAAACTGTTTTTT
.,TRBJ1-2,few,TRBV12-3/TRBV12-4,CASSFEGSYGYTF,TGTGCCAGCAGTTTCGAGGGGAGCTATGGCTACACCTTC
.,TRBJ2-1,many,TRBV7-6,CASSPGGGSYNEQFF,TGTGCCAGCAGCCCAGGAGGGGGGTCCTACAATGAGCAGTTCTTC
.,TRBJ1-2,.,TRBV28,CASSLAGKIPYGYTF,TGTGCCAGCAGTCTCGCAGGGAAGATACCATATGGCTACACCTTC
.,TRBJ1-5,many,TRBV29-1,CSVGGAAQPQHF,TGCAGCGTCGGGGGGGCCGCTCAGCCCCAGCATTTT
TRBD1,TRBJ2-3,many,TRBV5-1,CASSWDRDTQYF,TGCGCCAGCAGCTGGGACAGAGATACGCAGTATTTT
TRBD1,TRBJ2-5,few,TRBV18,CASSRGQLETQYF,TGTGCCAGCTCACGGGGACAGCTAGAGACCCAGTACTTC